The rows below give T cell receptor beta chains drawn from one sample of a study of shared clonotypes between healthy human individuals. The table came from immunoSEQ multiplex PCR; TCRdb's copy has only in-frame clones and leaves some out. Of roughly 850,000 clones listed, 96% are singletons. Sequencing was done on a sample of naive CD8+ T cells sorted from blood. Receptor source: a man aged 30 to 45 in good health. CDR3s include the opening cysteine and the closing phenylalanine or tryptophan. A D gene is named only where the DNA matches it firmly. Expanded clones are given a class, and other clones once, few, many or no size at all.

CDR3nt: TGCAGCGTTTGGACAGGGGGAACCCATGGCTACACCTTC; CDR3aa: CSVWTGGTHGYTF; j_gene: TRBJ1-2; d_gene: TRBD1; abundance: few; v_gene: TRBV29-1
CDR3nt: TGTGCCAGCTCACCACAGTATGGCTACACCTTC; CDR3aa: CASSPQYGYTF; j_gene: TRBJ1-2; d_gene: .; abundance: few; v_gene: TRBV18
CDR3nt: TGTGCCAGCAGTTACCCCCCCACCGGGGAGCTGTTTTTT; CDR3aa: CASSYPPTGELFF; j_gene: TRBJ2-2; d_gene: .; abundance: .; v_gene: TRBV6-5
CDR3nt: TGTGCCAGCAGCTTAGGGGTCCACGAGACCCAGTACTTC; CDR3aa: CASSLGVHETQYF; j_gene: TRBJ2-5; d_gene: .; abundance: .; v_gene: TRBV5-6
CDR3nt: TGTGCCTGGAGTGTAGTAGGGAACTACGAGCAGTACTTC; CDR3aa: CAWSVVGNYEQYF; j_gene: TRBJ2-7; d_gene: .; abundance: .; v_gene: TRBV30
CDR3nt: TGTGCCAGCAGCTCAGGACTAGCGGGAGGGCGCTACAATGAGCAGTTCTTC; CDR3aa: CASSSGLAGGRYNEQFF; j_gene: TRBJ2-1; d_gene: TRBD2; abundance: .; v_gene: TRBV7-9
CDR3nt: TGTGCCAGCAGTTTTCGCGGGAGGCGCTCCTACGAGCAGTACTTC; CDR3aa: CASSFRGRRSYEQYF; j_gene: TRBJ2-7; d_gene: TRBD2; abundance: .; v_gene: TRBV28
CDR3nt: TGTGCCAGCACAGGGGACTATGGCTACACCTTC; CDR3aa: CASTGDYGYTF; j_gene: TRBJ1-2; d_gene: .; abundance: .; v_gene: TRBV7-9
CDR3nt: TGTGCCAGCAGCTCAGGGACTAGCGGACCCTACGAGCAGTACTTC; CDR3aa: CASSSGTSGPYEQYF; j_gene: TRBJ2-7; d_gene: TRBD2; abundance: once; v_gene: TRBV7-9
CDR3nt: TGTGCCAGCAGCTTAGGGGACAGGGGAGGGTCCTACAATGAGCAGTTCTTC; CDR3aa: CASSLGDRGGSYNEQFF; j_gene: TRBJ2-1; d_gene: TRBD1; abundance: .; v_gene: TRBV7-8
CDR3nt: TGTGCCAGCAGTGAAAAGCACTGGGTGGATGGTGAGCAGTTCTTC; CDR3aa: CASSEKHWVDGEQFF; j_gene: TRBJ2-1; d_gene: .; abundance: .; v_gene: TRBV6-1
CDR3nt: TGTGCCAGCAGTGAAGCATTAAAGGGTAATAGCCTCAGCCCCTACGAGCAGTACTTC; CDR3aa: CASSEALKGNSLSPYEQYF; j_gene: TRBJ2-7; d_gene: .; abundance: once; v_gene: TRBV2
CDR3nt: TGTGCCAGCAACGGCAGGGGGCATCGTTTGGCTAATGAAAAACTGTTTTTT; CDR3aa: CASNGRGHRLANEKLFF; j_gene: TRBJ1-4; d_gene: TRBD1; abundance: once; v_gene: TRBV28
CDR3nt: TGTGCCAGCAGCCAATTCCTACAGGGTCTGTTCTTC; CDR3aa: CASSQFLQGLFF; j_gene: TRBJ2-1; d_gene: .; abundance: .; v_gene: TRBV14
CDR3nt: TGCGCCAGCAGCTTGTGGGTGGGGGACCAAGAGACCCAGTACTTC; CDR3aa: CASSLWVGDQETQYF; j_gene: TRBJ2-5; d_gene: .; abundance: .; v_gene: TRBV5-1
CDR3nt: TGCGCCAGCAGCTTGCTCAATGAGCAGTTCTTC; CDR3aa: CASSLLNEQFF; j_gene: TRBJ2-1; d_gene: .; abundance: .; v_gene: TRBV5-1
CDR3nt: TGTGCCAGCAGTCCGGGAGTTACGAGCTCCTACGAGCAGTACTTC; CDR3aa: CASSPGVTSSYEQYF; j_gene: TRBJ2-7; d_gene: .; abundance: .; v_gene: TRBV27
CDR3nt: TGTGCCAGCAGCTCACAGGGGGCCCTTTCATATGGCTACACCTTC; CDR3aa: CASSSQGALSYGYTF; j_gene: TRBJ1-2; d_gene: TRBD1; abundance: .; v_gene: TRBV11-2
CDR3nt: TGTGCCAGCAGCCCCCGAGACAGTTACAATGAGCAGTTCTTC; CDR3aa: CASSPRDSYNEQFF; j_gene: TRBJ2-1; d_gene: .; abundance: .; v_gene: TRBV9
CDR3nt: TGTGCCAGCAGCTTGGGGTTGAGCCACGAGCAGTACTTC; CDR3aa: CASSLGLSHEQYF; j_gene: TRBJ2-7; d_gene: .; abundance: .; v_gene: TRBV13
CDR3nt: TGCGCCAGCAGCTTGGACTCAAATACGCAGTATTTT; CDR3aa: CASSLDSNTQYF; j_gene: TRBJ2-3; d_gene: .; abundance: .; v_gene: TRBV5-1
CDR3nt: TGTGCCATCAGTGAGTCGATTAGCGGGCAACCCTACGAGCAGTACTTC; CDR3aa: CAISESISGQPYEQYF; j_gene: TRBJ2-7; d_gene: TRBD2; abundance: .; v_gene: TRBV10-3
CDR3nt: TGTGCCAGCAGGGGCGGCGGGGAGCTGTTTTTT; CDR3aa: CASRGGGELFF; j_gene: TRBJ2-2; d_gene: .; abundance: .; v_gene: TRBV9
CDR3nt: TGTGCCAGCAGTTACGTCACCGACAGCGACGAGCAGTACTTC; CDR3aa: CASSYVTDSDEQYF; j_gene: TRBJ2-7; d_gene: .; abundance: .; v_gene: TRBV6-5
CDR3nt: TGTGCCAGCAGCTTAGGAGGTCTAGCACTCTTCAATGAGCAGTTCTTC; CDR3aa: CASSLGGLALFNEQFF; j_gene: TRBJ2-1; d_gene: .; abundance: .; v_gene: TRBV7-9
CDR3nt: TGTGCCAGCGGGTCCGGGACAGGGGTCCGGGCCCAGCATTTT; CDR3aa: CASGSGTGVRAQHF; j_gene: TRBJ1-5; d_gene: TRBD1; abundance: .; v_gene: TRBV27
CDR3nt: TGTGCCAGCACCAAAGGGACACCCAACACTGAAGCTTTCTTT; CDR3aa: CASTKGTPNTEAFF; j_gene: TRBJ1-1; d_gene: .; abundance: .; v_gene: TRBV7-9
CDR3nt: TGTGCCAGCCGGCGGGGAGGGTTTACAGATACGCAGTATTTT; CDR3aa: CASRRGGFTDTQYF; j_gene: TRBJ2-3; d_gene: TRBD2; abundance: .; v_gene: TRBV27
CDR3nt: TGTGCCAGCAGTTCCTGGACTAGCGGGAACACAGATACGCAGTATTTT; CDR3aa: CASSSWTSGNTDTQYF; j_gene: TRBJ2-3; d_gene: TRBD2; abundance: .; v_gene: TRBV27
CDR3nt: TGTGCCAGTAGTACGGCAGGGACGAACACCGGGGAGCTGTTTTTT; CDR3aa: CASSTAGTNTGELFF; j_gene: TRBJ2-2; d_gene: .; abundance: .; v_gene: TRBV19
CDR3nt: TGTGCCAGCAGTTTATGGGGAGATCGGAACACTGAAGCTTTCTTT; CDR3aa: CASSLWGDRNTEAFF; j_gene: TRBJ1-1; d_gene: .; abundance: .; v_gene: TRBV28
CDR3nt: TGCAGCGTTGAGTACCTAGCGGGAGGACCTCAAGAGACCCAGTACTTC; CDR3aa: CSVEYLAGGPQETQYF; j_gene: TRBJ2-5; d_gene: TRBD2; abundance: .; v_gene: TRBV29-1
CDR3nt: TGTGCCAGCAGTCACCCAGTCGGCGAGCAGTACTTC; CDR3aa: CASSHPVGEQYF; j_gene: TRBJ2-7; d_gene: .; abundance: once; v_gene: TRBV27
CDR3nt: TGTGCCAGCAGGGCATCTGGGCTAGCGGAGAACCTAGCCAAAAACATTCAGTACTTC; CDR3aa: CASRASGLAENLAKNIQYF; j_gene: TRBJ2-4; d_gene: .; abundance: once; v_gene: TRBV21-1
CDR3nt: TGCGCCAGCAGTGATCTTACACGAGGGTGGCCTGAAGCTTTCTTT; CDR3aa: CASSDLTRGWPEAFF; j_gene: TRBJ1-1; d_gene: .; abundance: .; v_gene: TRBV10-2
CDR3nt: TGTGCCAGCAGCCCCGGGTACGATGAGCAGTTCTTC; CDR3aa: CASSPGYDEQFF; j_gene: TRBJ2-1; d_gene: .; abundance: .; v_gene: TRBV6-5
CDR3nt: TGTGCCAGCAGCTTAATAGGGCCGGGGAGGGAGCTGTTTTTT; CDR3aa: CASSLIGPGRELFF; j_gene: TRBJ2-2; d_gene: .; abundance: .; v_gene: TRBV11-2
CDR3nt: TGTGCCAGCAGCTTGAATTGGAAAGAGACCCAGTACTTC; CDR3aa: CASSLNWKETQYF; j_gene: TRBJ2-5; d_gene: .; abundance: .; v_gene: TRBV13
CDR3nt: TGTGCCAGCAGTTTAGCGGGACAGGGTAGCGAGCAGTACTTC; CDR3aa: CASSLAGQGSEQYF; j_gene: TRBJ2-7; d_gene: TRBD1; abundance: once; v_gene: TRBV28
CDR3nt: TGTGCCAGCAGTCAAGAAACAGGTTCCTACGAGCAGTACTTC; CDR3aa: CASSQETGSYEQYF; j_gene: TRBJ2-7; d_gene: .; abundance: .; v_gene: TRBV27
CDR3nt: TGTGCCAGTGAATCGACAGAGCAGTTCTTC; CDR3aa: CASESTEQFF; j_gene: TRBJ2-1; d_gene: .; abundance: .; v_gene: TRBV9
CDR3nt: TGTGCCAGCCGACCCGCGGCGGGAGAGGGGTTCAATGAGCAGTTCTTC; CDR3aa: CASRPAAGEGFNEQFF; j_gene: TRBJ2-1; d_gene: TRBD2; abundance: .; v_gene: TRBV9
CDR3nt: TGTGCCAGCAGTTTACGTGGGGGCACGACCTACGAGCAGTACTTC; CDR3aa: CASSLRGGTTYEQYF; j_gene: TRBJ2-7; d_gene: .; abundance: .; v_gene: TRBV27
CDR3nt: TGCGCCAGCAGGGATCCGCTAGGCTCCGAGCAGTACTTC; CDR3aa: CASRDPLGSEQYF; j_gene: TRBJ2-7; d_gene: .; abundance: .; v_gene: TRBV5-1
CDR3nt: TGTGCCAGCAGCTCACAGGGTTACTATGGCTACACCTTC; CDR3aa: CASSSQGYYGYTF; j_gene: TRBJ1-2; d_gene: .; abundance: .; v_gene: TRBV11-2
CDR3nt: TGTGCCAGCAAGGACGTATTCAGCTCTGGGGCCAACGTCCTGACTTTC; CDR3aa: CASKDVFSSGANVLTF; j_gene: TRBJ2-6; d_gene: .; abundance: .; v_gene: TRBV27
CDR3nt: TGTGCCAGCGGCACAACTAATGAAAAACTGTTTTTT; CDR3aa: CASGTTNEKLFF; j_gene: TRBJ1-4; d_gene: .; abundance: .; v_gene: TRBV6-5
CDR3nt: TGCAGCGTTGAAGGGTCGGAAGAGTACTACAATGAGCAGTTCTTC; CDR3aa: CSVEGSEEYYNEQFF; j_gene: TRBJ2-1; d_gene: .; abundance: .; v_gene: TRBV29-1
CDR3nt: TGTGCCAGCAGCGCCCTAGGACAGGGTTTGGTTCTCCACGAGCAGTACTTC; CDR3aa: CASSALGQGLVLHEQYF; j_gene: TRBJ2-7; d_gene: TRBD1; abundance: .; v_gene: TRBV5-6
CDR3nt: TGTGCCAGCGCCGAGAAGGCCGGAAACACCATATATTTT; CDR3aa: CASAEKAGNTIYF; j_gene: TRBJ1-3; d_gene: .; abundance: .; v_gene: TRBV18
CDR3nt: TGTGCCAGCAGCCCGTACCTGGGCTCCGACTACGAGCAGTACTTC; CDR3aa: CASSPYLGSDYEQYF; j_gene: TRBJ2-7; d_gene: .; abundance: .; v_gene: TRBV7-2
CDR3nt: TGCAGCGTTCCGACTAGCGGGAGGTACAATGAGCAGTTCTTC; CDR3aa: CSVPTSGRYNEQFF; j_gene: TRBJ2-1; d_gene: TRBD2; abundance: .; v_gene: TRBV29-1
CDR3nt: TGTGCCAGCAGTTTTATAAGAGGGGGTCAGCCCCAGCATTTT; CDR3aa: CASSFIRGGQPQHF; j_gene: TRBJ1-5; d_gene: .; abundance: .; v_gene: TRBV28
CDR3nt: TGTGCCAGCAGCTTACAAAATCAGCCCCAGCATTTT; CDR3aa: CASSLQNQPQHF; j_gene: TRBJ1-5; d_gene: .; abundance: .; v_gene: TRBV11-2
CDR3nt: TGTGCCAGTAGATGGGCAGACAGGTCAAACTACGAGCAGTACTTC; CDR3aa: CASRWADRSNYEQYF; j_gene: TRBJ2-7; d_gene: .; abundance: .; v_gene: TRBV19
CDR3nt: TGTGCCAGCAGCCTTGACAGGGCCCTCGAGCAGTACTTC; CDR3aa: CASSLDRALEQYF; j_gene: TRBJ2-7; d_gene: TRBD1; abundance: .; v_gene: TRBV7-9
CDR3nt: TGTGCCAGCAGTTCAAGAGCGGGAGGGCCCCTCCAAGAGACCCAGTACTTC; CDR3aa: CASSSRAGGPLQETQYF; j_gene: TRBJ2-5; d_gene: TRBD2; abundance: once; v_gene: TRBV27